Sequencing of this T cell receptor (beta chain) was carried out in a study of blood T cell repertoires in COVID-19. Trimming took off 1 base at V and 3 bases at J, with 12 bases between the two ends. The CDR3 covers 15 residues. Germline CDR1 is SGHTA and CDR2 is FQGNSA. TCRdb's table, derived via immunoSEQ multiplex PCR, lists solely in-frame clones and lacks some. The table includes approximately 230,000 clones, roughly nine tenths detected once. The sequence came from a woman aged 25 to 39 with acute COVID-19. This chain connects TRBV7-2 to TRBJ2-5; maybe TRBD2 (5 bases). Material: PBMCs or T cells enriched from blood (not recorded which). CDR3: CASSLVQAVEETQYF. CDR3 DNA sequence: TGTGCCAGCAGCTTAGTCCAAGCGGTGGAAGAGACCCAGTACTTC.